Presented here are 3 T cell receptor beta chains from one specimen sequenced in a study of T-cell memory formation after mild COVID-19. MiXCR, run by TCRdb on the 5' RACE reads, gives a single entry per CDR3 protein. This table holds roughly 450,000 distinct CDR3 sequences, 15% to 20% found once. The sample was PBMCs or a T cell subset sorted from them (not recorded which). Receptors originate from an adult woman who had mild COVID-19 (a few samples of this study predate the infection). Cell type and time point are not known.

In this sample, this clonotype turned up a few times. The chain has TRBV7-9 and TRBJ2-3; D might be TRBD1 or TRBD2, each matching 5 bases. The CDR3 runs 16 residues. V lost 4 bases and J lost 8, with 22 bases in between. CDR1 and CDR2 (germline): SEHNR, FQNEAQ (reference sequence). CDR3 coding DNA: TGTGCCAGCAGCTCACTACTCCGGGACCTTAAGGGTACGCAGTATTTT. Translating gives CASSSLLRDLKGTQYF.

The rearrangement uses TRBV4-1 and TRBJ2-1; TRBD2 is a possible D gene (6 bases). The CDR3 loop spans 15 amino acids. The V and J ends lost 0 bases and 3 bases respectively, with 9 bases between them. Germline V gene data show CDR1 as MGHRA and CDR2 as YSYEKL. CDR3 coding DNA: TGCGCCAGCAGCCAAGACAGACTAGACTACAATGAGCAGTTCTTC. Translating gives CASSQDRLDYNEQFF.

This clonotype was detected many times. The chain uses TRBV14 and TRBJ2-3; D is unclear. This CDR3 spans 14 amino acids. V lost 0 bases to trimming and J lost 4 bases, with 8 bases between them. Germline-derived CDR1 and CDR2 are SGHDN and FVKESK. Here the CDR3 DNA reads TGTGCCAGCAGCCAAGACCGGTCGGCAGATACGCAGTATTTT. It translates to CASSQDRSADTQYF. The full variable domain, with the rest looked up from reference TRBV14 and TRBJ2-3, is EAGVTQFPSHSVIEKGQTVTLRCDPISGHDNLYWYRRVMGKEIKFLLHFVKESKQDESGMPNNRFLAERTGGTYSTLKVQPAELEDSGVYFCASSQDRSADTQYFGPGTRLTVL.